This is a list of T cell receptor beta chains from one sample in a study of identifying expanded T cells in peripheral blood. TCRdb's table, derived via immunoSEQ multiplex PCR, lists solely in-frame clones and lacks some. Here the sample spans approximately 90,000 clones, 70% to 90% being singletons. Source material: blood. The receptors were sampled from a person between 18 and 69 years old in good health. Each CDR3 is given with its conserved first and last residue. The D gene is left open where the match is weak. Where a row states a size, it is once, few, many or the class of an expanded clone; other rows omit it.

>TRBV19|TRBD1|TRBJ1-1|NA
CASNDPGGQGVNTEAFF
TGTGCCAGTAACGATCCCGGGGGACAGGGGGTGAACACTGAAGCTTTCTTT
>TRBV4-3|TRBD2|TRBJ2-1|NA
CASSQDSSGGANEQFF
TGCGCCAGCAGCCAAGATTCTAGCGGGGGGGCCAATGAGCAGTTCTTC
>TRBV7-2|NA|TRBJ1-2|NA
CASSWGADSTHYGYTF
TGTGCCAGCAGCTGGGGGGCGGACAGTACTCACTATGGCTACACCTTC
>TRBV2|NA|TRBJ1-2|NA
CARAKGEREIYGYTF
TGTGCCAGAGCTAAAGGGGAACGGGAAATCTATGGCTACACCTTC
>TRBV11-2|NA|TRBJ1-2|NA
CASSLGEGSDGYTF
TGTGCCAGCAGCTTAGGGGAGGGGTCGGATGGCTACACCTTC
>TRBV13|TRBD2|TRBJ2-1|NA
CASSFGGSVYNEQFF
TGTGCCAGCAGCTTCGGGGGGTCCGTCTACAATGAGCAGTTCTTC
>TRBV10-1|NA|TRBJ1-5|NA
CASSSDSNQPQHF
TGCGCCAGCAGTTCAGACTCCAATCAGCCCCAGCATTTT
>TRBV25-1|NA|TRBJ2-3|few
CASRGDTDTQYF
TGTGCCAGCAGAGGGGACACAGATACGCAGTATTTT
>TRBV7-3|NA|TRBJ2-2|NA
CASSPTGPGELFF
TGTGCCAGCAGCCCGACTGGCCCCGGGGAGCTGTTTTTT
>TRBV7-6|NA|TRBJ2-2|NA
CASSNPPRTGELFF
TGTGCCAGCAGCAACCCCCCAAGGACCGGGGAGCTGTTTTTT
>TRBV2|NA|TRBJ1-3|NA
CASSETRAGNTIYF
TGTGCCAGCAGTGAAACACGTGCAGGAAACACCATATATTTT
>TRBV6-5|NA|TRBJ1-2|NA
CASSLNYGYTF
TGTGCCAGCAGTTTAAACTATGGCTACACCTTC
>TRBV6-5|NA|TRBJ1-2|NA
CASSDGRGYTF
TGTGCCAGCAGTGATGGCAGGGGCTACACCTTC
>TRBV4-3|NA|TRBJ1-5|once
CASSQDFRTGRNQPQHF
TGCGCCAGCAGCCAAGATTTTCGGACGGGCCGAAATCAGCCCCAGCATTTT
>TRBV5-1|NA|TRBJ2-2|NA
CASSLGHRDSNTGELFF
TGCGCCAGCAGCTTGGGCCACAGGGACTCGAACACCGGGGAGCTGTTTTTT
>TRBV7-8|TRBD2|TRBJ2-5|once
CASSLRASGGGETQYF
TGTGCCAGCAGCTTACGGGCTAGCGGGGGTGGAGAGACCCAGTACTTC
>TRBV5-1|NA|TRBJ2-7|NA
CASRRGGREQYF
TGCGCCAGCAGGCGAGGTGGTCGGGAGCAGTACTTC
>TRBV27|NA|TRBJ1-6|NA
CASSIQNTGNSPLHF
TGTGCCAGCAGTATACAGAATACGGGGAATTCACCCCTCCACTTT
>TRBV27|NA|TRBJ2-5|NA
CASSFTSEETQYF
TGTGCCAGCAGTTTTACTAGTGAAGAGACCCAGTACTTC
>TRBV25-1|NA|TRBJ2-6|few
CASSSYSGANVLTF
TGTGCCAGCAGCTCATACTCTGGGGCCAACGTCCTGACTTTC
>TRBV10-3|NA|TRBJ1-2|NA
CAISESFVAGGGYTF
TGTGCCATCAGTGAGAGCTTTGTGGCAGGTGGGGGCTACACCTTC
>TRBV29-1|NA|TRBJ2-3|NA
CSVGVGQGMTDTQYF
TGCAGCGTTGGAGTGGGGCAGGGTATGACAGATACGCAGTATTTT
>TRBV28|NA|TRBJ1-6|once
CASRSGPVNSPLHF
TGTGCCAGCAGATCCGGGCCGGTTAATTCACCCCTCCACTTT
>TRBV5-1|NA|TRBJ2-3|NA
CASSLARGDTQYF
TGCGCCAGCAGCTTGGCCCGGGGGGATACGCAGTATTTT
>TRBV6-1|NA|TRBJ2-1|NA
CASSAFAGYNEQFF
TGTGCCAGCAGTGCCTTTGCGGGCTACAATGAGCAGTTCTTC
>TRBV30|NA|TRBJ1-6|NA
CALETATNSPLHF
TGTGCCTTAGAGACAGCCACGAATTCACCCCTCCACTTT
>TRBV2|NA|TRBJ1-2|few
CASSDTGLLEGGYTF
TGTGCCAGCAGTGACACAGGGTTGCTAGAGGGTGGCTACACCTTC
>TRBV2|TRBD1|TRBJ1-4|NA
CASRDRDQEKLFF
TGTGCCAGCCGGGACAGGGATCAGGAAAAACTGTTTTTT
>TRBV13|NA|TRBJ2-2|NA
CASSLGAGELFF
TGTGCCAGCAGCTTAGGTGCCGGGGAGCTGTTTTTT
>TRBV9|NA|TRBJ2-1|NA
CASSIGDEQFF
TGTGCCAGCAGCATAGGGGATGAGCAGTTCTTC
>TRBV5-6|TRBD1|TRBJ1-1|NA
CASSPGTDEAFF
TGTGCCAGCAGCCCCGGGACAGACGAAGCTTTCTTT